These 24 T cell receptor beta chains originate from one sample sequenced in a study of tissue T cells after allogeneic stem cell transplantation. Some clones are missing from TCRdb's copy, which holds only in-frame ones; the method was immunoSEQ multiplex PCR. The sample includes over 40,000 clones, about three quarters of them seen just once. The sequencing sample was made of sorted cells pooled from one or two spleens. The source is a pool of C57BL/6 mice in good health.

This clone appeared a few times. Any gene name here is a mouse gene name. The read falls 1 residue short of the CDR3 end, and the missing part is taken from the germline J gene. The chain has TRBV13-2 and TRBJ2-7; maybe TRBD1 (6 bases). CDR1 and CDR2 from the germline V gene are NNHNN and SYGAGS (reference sequence). This CDR3 has 13 amino acids. Trimming stripped 5 bases from V and 0 bases from J, with 9 bases between. The CDR3 bases that were read are TGTGCCAGCGGGGGACACAGCTCCTATGAACAGTAC. Its translation is CASGGHSSYEQY. The whole CDR3 is CASGGHSSYEQYF.

Remarks on this clone: Gene names are the mouse ones. The CDR3 extends 1 residue past the end of the read, so its final part is completed from the germline J gene. The chain combines TRBV12-2 with TRBJ1-4; perhaps TRBD1 as D (5 bases). The length of the CDR3 is 14 residues. Trimming shortened V by 1 base and J by 0 bases, and 5 bases separated the two germline ends. Germline V gene lookup returns CDR1 SGHLS and CDR2 HYDKME. CDR3 DNA, as far as it was read: TGTGCCAGCTCTCTGGGGGTTTCCAACGAAAGATTATTT. Translation gives CASSLGVSNERLF. In full, the CDR3 is CASSLGVSNERLFF.

A word on this clone: The genes and germline here are from mouse. The read is 1 residue too short to cover the CDR3 end, so that end is filled in from the germline J gene. This chain uses TRBV26 with TRBJ1-3; D is unresolved. Germline CDR1 KGHPV, CDR2 FQNQEV (reference sequence). Trimming removed 6 bases from V and 1 base from J, with 1 base in between. The CDR3 contains 11 residues. Partial CDR3 DNA: TGTGCCAGCAGATCTGGAAATACGCTCTAT. Translated, it gives CASRSGNTLY. The full CDR3 protein reads CASRSGNTLYF.

A remark on this clone: Germline and genes here are mouse. The CDR3 goes on 1 residue after the read ends, and that part is filled in from the germline J gene. The chain has TRBV5 and TRBJ1-1; 7 nucleotides agree with TRBD1. V was pared by 0 bases and J by 3 bases, with 4 bases of the junction left unmatched. CDR3 length equals 15 residues. The germline CDR1 and CDR2 sequences are LGHNA and YNLKQL (reference sequence). The CDR3 DNA, read in part, is TGTGCCAGCAGCCAAGAGCCAGGGGGGGACACAGAAGTCTTC. It specifies CASSQEPGGDTEVF. The full-length CDR3 reads as CASSQEPGGDTEVFF.

About this clone itself: Gene labels here are mouse ones. The CDR3 loop reads CASSQSSQNTLYF. The DNA read from the CDR3 is TGTGCCAGCTCCCAGTCTAGTCAAAACACCTTGTAC. The chain couples TRBV12-1 to TRBJ2-4; D unresolved. The read ends 1 residue early relative to the CDR3; the germline J gene fills the gap. Germline CDR1 reads SGHSN; CDR2 reads HYEKVE. CDR3 length equals 13 residues. Trimming left V 4 bases short and J 0 bases short, with 7 bases between.

This clone was observed a handful of times. The listed genes are named as in mouse. The CDR3 end falls 1 residue outside the read, so it is completed with the germline J gene. The chain recombines TRBV5 with TRBJ2-1; 11 nucleotides agree with TRBD2. V dropped 4 bases and J dropped 1; count of bases not matched to a gene: 0. In germline, CDR1 is LGHNA, CDR2 YNLKQL (reference sequence). The CDR3 runs 15 residues. The CDR3 spells CASSRDWGNYAEQFF. Incomplete CDR3 DNA: TGTGCCAGCAGCCGGGACTGGGGGAACTATGCTGAGCAGTTC.

Details on this clone: Each gene name is a mouse one. From the germline J gene comes the end of the CDR3, since the read stops 1 residue before it. V usage is TRBV13-2 and J usage is TRBJ2-7; D ambiguous. Germline V lookup: CDR1 NNHNN, CDR2 SYGAGS (reference sequence). The CDR3 length is 12 residues. Trimming removed 0 bases from V and 4 bases from J, with 5 bases in between. CDR3 DNA (partial): TGTGCCAGCGGTGATGTCCAGTATGAACAGTAC. Protein sequence: CASGDVQYEQY. The CDR3 in its entirety is CASGDVQYEQYF.

A word on this clone: Genes and germline come from the mouse. The read halts 1 residue ahead of the CDR3 end, with the missing end drawn from the germline J gene. The V call is TRBV13-2, the J call TRBJ2-2; 10 nucleotides line up with TRBD1. The J segment lost 4 bases and the V segment lost 2 bases, leaving 2 bases of the junction unmatched. Germline lookup yields CDR1 NNHNN and CDR2 SYGAGS (reference sequence). The CDR3 has 15 residues. The CDR3 sequence: CASGEGQGTTGQLYF. The part of the CDR3 DNA that was read is TGTGCCAGCGGTGAGGGACAGGGGACCACCGGGCAGCTCTAC.

Turning to this clone: All gene names here are mouse names. The read ends 1 residue shy of where the CDR3 ends; the end is completed using the germline J gene. The chain uses TRBV19 and TRBJ2-5, with 9 bases fitting TRBD2. Germline V gives CDR1 FNHDT, CDR2 SITEND (reference sequence). CDR3 length: 16 amino acids. Trimming took 5 bases from V and 0 from J; bases not matched to a gene: 7. The part of the CDR3 DNA that was read is TGTGCCAGCAGCCCGCGACTGGGGGTTAACCAAGACACCCAGTAC. Protein product: CASSPRLGVNQDTQY. The entire CDR3 protein is CASSPRLGVNQDTQYF.

The sample holds a few counts of this clone. Each gene name is a mouse one. The read terminates 1 residue ahead of where the CDR3 ends, so the germline J gene completes it. V usage is TRBV15 and J usage is TRBJ2-7, with 9 bases aligning to TRBD1. From germline, CDR1 is SGHND and CDR2 FRSKSL. V shed 3 bases and J 6 bases; nucleotides not matched to a gene: 6. There are 14 residues in the CDR3. The CDR3 sequence is CASSFGTGSIEQYF. The CDR3 bases that were read are TGTGCCAGCAGTTTTGGGACAGGGAGTATTGAACAGTAC.

Details on this clone: The genes are named according to mouse. The read comes to an end 1 residue before the CDR3 does, leaving the germline J gene to fill in the end. V and J are TRBV16 and TRBJ2-1; TRBD1 is a possible D gene (6 bases). V was cut by 0 bases and J by 5 bases, with 8 bases left in between. The CDR3 covers 14 residues. The germline V gene has CDR1 SGHSA and CDR2 FRNQAP. CDR3 loop: CASSLETGNAEQFF. The sequenced part of the CDR3 DNA is TGTGCAAGCAGCTTAGAGACAGGTAATGCTGAGCAGTTC.

With regard to this clone: Germline and genes here are mouse. The CDR3 is cut off 1 residue early in the read; its end comes from the germline J gene. V usage is TRBV29 and J usage is TRBJ2-3, with TRBD1 matching 7 bases. V was pared by 2 bases and J by 0 bases, with 2 bases of the junction left unmatched. The CDR3 has 15 residues. Per germline, CDR1 MSHET and CDR2 SYDVDS. This CDR3 is CASSLGDSSAETLYF. The CDR3 bases that were read are TGTGCTAGCAGTTTAGGGGACAGTAGTGCAGAAACGCTGTAT.

About this clone: Germline and genes: mouse. The read comes to an end 1 residue before the CDR3 does, leaving the germline J gene to fill in the end. The genes are TRBV13-2 and TRBJ2-3; 8 nucleotides align to TRBD2. The CDR3 is 16 amino acids. Trimming at V came to 0 bases and at J to 0 bases, leaving 3 bases not matched to a gene. Germline V gene data show CDR1 as NNHNN and CDR2 as SYGAGS (reference sequence). Partial CDR3 DNA: TGTGCCAGCGGTGATGTCTGGGGGGCTAGTGCAGAAACGCTGTAT. Residues: CASGDVWGASAETLY. The complete CDR3 sequence is CASGDVWGASAETLYF.

Note on this clone: Genes and germline come from the mouse. The read terminates 1 residue ahead of where the CDR3 ends, so the germline J gene completes it. The chain has TRBV12-1 and TRBJ2-2, with TRBD2 matching over 9 bases. CDR3 length equals 15 residues. Per germline, CDR1 SGHSN and CDR2 HYEKVE. After removal of 0 bases from V and 7 bases from J, the junction contained 5 bases not matched to a gene. The CDR3 bases that were read are TGTGCCAGCTCTCTCCGGACTGGGGAAGGCGGGCAGCTCTAC. Translating gives CASSLRTGEGGQLY. The complete CDR3 protein is CASSLRTGEGGQLYF.

With respect to this clone: Here the gene names and germline are mouse. Coverage ceases 1 residue before the CDR3 finishes, and the germline J gene fills in the end. The chain joins TRBV15 to TRBJ2-2; D remains ambiguous. The ends were cut back, 2 bases at V and 2 bases at J, with 3 bases in the middle. Germline CDR1 SGHND, CDR2 FRSKSL. The CDR3 loop spans 13 amino acids. CDR3 DNA (partial): TGTGCCAGCAGTTTACAGAACACCGGGCAGCTCTAC. Its protein product is CASSLQNTGQLY. The CDR3 in its entirety is CASSLQNTGQLYF.

Regarding this clone: Gene labels here are mouse ones. The read ends 1 residue shy of where the CDR3 ends; the end is completed using the germline J gene. The rearrangement joins TRBV1 to TRBJ1-1, with D possibly TRBD1 on 6 matching bases. Deletions cut 0 bases from V and 3 bases from J, with 8 bases between. CDR1 NSQYPW and CDR2 LRSPGD come from the germline V gene (reference sequence). This CDR3 is built from 14 residues. CDR3 in amino acids: CTCSADRTDTEVFF. CDR3 DNA (partial): TGCACCTGCAGTGCAGATAGGACAGACACAGAAGTCTTC.

Turning to this clone: The genes and germline here are from mouse. Coverage ceases 1 residue before the CDR3 finishes, and the germline J gene fills in the end. This chain uses TRBV4 with TRBJ1-3; D not certain. CDR3 length equals 12 residues. With 8 bases removed from V and 0 bases from J, the gap between germline ends came to 5 bases. Germline V gene lookup returns CDR1 LGHDT and CDR2 YNNKQL (reference sequence). The sequenced CDR3 bases are TGTGCCAGCTTCAATTCTGGAAATACGCTCTAT. It is translated as CASFNSGNTLY. The full-length CDR3 reads as CASFNSGNTLYF.

Points on this clone: Germline and genes here are mouse. CDR3 sequence: CASSRTGGNERLFF. Incomplete CDR3 DNA: TGTGCCAGCAGTCGAACAGGGGGGAACGAAAGATTATTT. This chain uses TRBV26 with TRBJ1-4; 8 bases align to TRBD1. The read is 1 residue too short to cover the CDR3 end, so that end is filled in from the germline J gene. The V and J ends lost 4 bases and 5 bases, in that order; junction bases with no gene match: 3. CDR3 length equals 14 residues. CDR1 and CDR2 (germline): KGHPV, FQNQEV (reference sequence).

Concerning this clone: All gene names here are mouse names. Coverage ceases 1 residue before the CDR3 finishes, and the germline J gene fills in the end. This chain uses TRBV13-1 with TRBJ2-1; 7 bases line up with TRBD2. V was clipped by 3 bases and J by 0 bases; unmatched bases: 3. Germline V gives CDR1 NSHNY, CDR2 SYGAGN. The CDR3 extends over 15 amino acids. The chain's CDR3 is CASSVSGGNYAEQFF. The CDR3 bases that were read are TGTGCCAGCAGTGTCTCTGGGGGTAACTATGCTGAGCAGTTC.

Comment on this clone: Gene names are mouse gene names. With the read ending 1 residue before the CDR3 end, the germline J gene is used to fill in that end. The chain combines TRBV24 with TRBJ2-1; maybe TRBD1 (6 bases). The length of the CDR3 is 15 residues. The germline CDR1 and CDR2 sequences are KGHTA and FRNEEI. Trimming took 2 bases from V and 5 from J, leaving 13 bases between them. The sequenced CDR3 bases are TGTGCCAGCAGTCTGATGAGGGGGAGGCATGCTGAGCAGTTC. This gives the protein CASSLMRGRHAEQF. The whole CDR3 protein is CASSLMRGRHAEQFF.

For this clone: Genes and germline come from the mouse. Coverage ceases 1 residue before the CDR3 finishes, and the germline J gene fills in the end. The chain employs TRBV5 and TRBJ1-2; D gene unclear. CDR3 length: 15 amino acids. Germline V CDR1 and CDR2: LGHNA, YNLKQL (reference sequence). V lost 1 base to trimming and J lost 0 bases, with 9 bases between them. CDR3 protein: CASSQVRLANSDYTF. The DNA read from the CDR3 is TGTGCCAGCAGCCAAGTACGGCTAGCAAACTCCGACTACACC.

A word on this clone: Here the gene names and germline are mouse. The read gets to within 1 residue of the CDR3 end, and the germline J gene fills in the rest. The chain is built from TRBV13-2 and TRBJ1-1; D uncertain. Germline CDR1 is NNHNN and CDR2 is SYGAGS (reference sequence). Deletions cut 3 bases from V and 3 bases from J, with 3 bases between. The CDR3 has 11 residues. The CDR3 DNA, read in part, is TGTGCCAGCGGTGGATACACAGAAGTCTTC. This sequence encodes CASGGYTEVF. The entire CDR3 is CASGGYTEVFF.

To note about this clone: Gene names follow the mouse nomenclature. The read finishes 1 residue shy of the CDR3 end, and the germline J gene is used to complete it. The chain carries TRBV15 and TRBJ1-1; D is perhaps TRBD1 (5 bases). CDR1 SGHND and CDR2 FRSKSL come from the germline V gene. V was trimmed by 3 bases and J by 3 bases, leaving 11 bases between them. The CDR3 totals 14 residues. The chain's CDR3 is CASSFWGRDTEVFF. CDR3 DNA, as far as it was read: TGTGCCAGCAGTTTCTGGGGGAGGGACACAGAAGTCTTC.

A few counts support this clone. Gene names denote mouse genes. The read ends 1 residue shy of where the CDR3 ends; the end is completed using the germline J gene. The chain has TRBV13-2 and TRBJ2-7; D gene ambiguous. The CDR3 is 15 residues long. Trimming shortened V by 0 bases and J by 3 bases, and 13 bases separated the two germline ends. CDR1 NNHNN and CDR2 SYGAGS come from the germline V gene (reference sequence). Here the CDR3 reads CASGDAGRSLYEQYF. CDR3 DNA, as far as it was read: TGTGCCAGCGGTGATGCGGGCAGAAGCCTCTATGAACAGTAC.